This T cell receptor (beta chain) comes out of a study of blood T cells in healthy people across ages (dated by TCRdb to the mid-2010s). In terms of the full investigation: In model experiments, roughly one uniquely barcoded TCR beta cDNA molecule per two T cells was captured by template switching. The study measured age-related changes in TCR beta repertoire diversity using deep sequencing normalized with unique cDNA molecular identifiers. Two additional independent replicas of 1 million unique cDNA reads from the same blood draw were analyzed for two donors (one aged 18 to 30 and one aged 80 or older). To avoid experimental bias, donors of different ages were spread randomly across the sequencing lanes. The donors were split into four age groups: young (average 16 years), middle-aged (nearly 40), aged (more than 60) and long-lived (roughly 88). On the study overall, not on this receptor specifically: The CMV infection status of donors was not known, potentially confounding age-related changes in expanded clonotypes. The percentage of naive T cells measured by flow cytometry correlated strongly with observed TCR beta diversity. Conclusive comparison of naive and antigen-experienced compartments was prevented by the profiling of bulk unsorted PBMCs. Estimates of total diversity based on one million sequenced T cells were regarded as lower bounds and as underestimates. As age increased, observed TCR beta diversity per million T cells dropped in a roughly linear way, and a significant reduction was already evident by age roughly 40. Compared with the aged group, the long-lived group had more naive CD4+ T cells, fewer expanded clones and increased TCR diversity, suggesting age selection.

The roughly 39 donors, aged about 6 to 100 years, were systemically healthy Caucasian individuals from Russia. Roughly 10 milliliters of peripheral blood were collected from each donor into EDTA-treated Vacutainer tubes. PBMCs were isolated by Ficoll-Paque density-gradient centrifugation, with at least 7 million obtained per sample. Total RNA, at least 6 micrograms per sample, was extracted from PBMCs with Trizol reagent. Naive CD45RAhigh/CD27high T cell percentages were measured by flow cytometry on a PBMC aliquot from every donor. This clonotype was seen only a few times. What this receptor recognizes is not known. Nothing much larger sits one base from this clone, and base qualities are not available. The library was obtained by 5' RACE. Sequencing was carried out with an Illumina HiSeq 2500. The second PCR ran for about 6 to 12 cycles and used a J-beta primer mix along with a sample-barcoded 5' primer. A template-switch 5' adaptor carrying 12 random nucleotides introduced a unique molecular identifier onto each TCR beta cDNA molecule. Each sample yielded at least 3 million CDR3-containing paired-end reads. First-strand cDNA was synthesized from all RNA with the Mint cDNA synthesis kit, primed by a TRBC-specific oligonucleotide. Following uracil-DNA glycosylase treatment, a first 18-cycle PCR with universal primers M1SS and BC2_uni_R was performed on all cDNA. As for how the authors treated the data: Each sample was normalized by randomly selecting 1 million high-quality reads, each carrying a distinct molecular identifier. Reads with shared molecular identifiers were discarded instead of being binned into consensus sequences. MiTCR, set to a Q25 quality threshold and the strictest error-elimination algorithm, was used for CDR3 identification, clonotype clustering and error correction. Lower-bound total TCR beta diversity was estimated with a nonparametric unseen species model using Euler transformation. TCRdb reanalyzed the raw reads on its own, using fastp at Q25 for trimming and MiXCR for clone calling, and kept in-frame beta chains. Entries are consolidated by CDR3 protein sequence, retaining the most common genes and DNA. What appears here as the V and J calls and clone size reflects TCRdb's work, not the paper's. This sample has approximately 400,000 distinct CDR3 sequences in its table, and approximately 52% of those were observed once. Over 40% of the sample is in the top ten clones.

Source material: blood. The receptor was isolated from a man between 60 and 75 years old in good health.

The base sequence is TGTGCCAGCAGATCGACACCTTCCGAGCAGTACTTC. It translates to CASRSTPSEQYF. The rearrangement joined TRBV7-2 to TRBJ2-7; a confident D gene designation cannot be given. The germline ends are 12 bases apart after V is trimmed by 6 bases and J by 6 bases. From a lookup of the germline V gene, CDR1 and CDR2 are SGHTA and FQGNSA. The CDR3 measures 12 amino acids from cysteine to phenylalanine. The CDR3 DNA has 36 bases and is translated from base 1.